This TCR beta chain was recovered during a study of Ad26.COV2.S vaccination and SARS-CoV-2 variants. Background on the study: Ad26.COV2.S arm of COV1001 included the donor. The authors gave Ad26.COV2.S intramuscularly, either once or twice 56 days apart. Study-wide findings and caveats: Post-vaccination breadth of spike-specific CD8+ and CD4+ T cell responses was reportedly substantial. In TCR breadth and depth analyses, total T cell responses may have been underestimated.

Noted treatment: some 19 received Ad26.COV2.S at low or high dose, single or two shots; 5 received placebo; per-sample allocation not given. Day 63 after the first vaccine or placebo injection was the time point for sampling. Produced via immunoSEQ multiplex PCR; TCRdb's table is partial and in-frame only. The sample shows about 440,000 clones, 80% to 95% of them seen only once. This clone was detected only a few times. Its antigen is as yet unknown. J gave up 5 bases and V 4 bases, and 6 bases lay outside the gene matches. The germline V gene has CDR1 MNHEY and CDR2 SVGEGT. The CDR3 runs to 15 residues.

The sample here was peripheral blood, taken in a trial of Ad26.COV2.S vaccine versus placebo. The sequence was collected from a person between 18 and 65 years old who received the Ad26.COV2.S COVID-19 vaccine or a placebo. The rearrangement joins TRBV6-2 or TRBV6-3 to TRBJ1-5; 9 bases line up with TRBD1. CDR3 in amino acids: CASSWTGAQDQPQHF. CDR3 coding DNA: TGTGCCAGCAGTTGGACAGGGGCCCAGGATCAGCCCCAGCATTTT.